These T cell receptor beta chains were read from a single sample in a study of T cell responses to AZD1222 COVID-19 vaccine. Generated by immunoSEQ multiplex PCR, the TCRdb table keeps only in-frame clones and is missing some. Of roughly 20,000 clones in the sample, roughly 84% were seen once. This material consisted of peripheral blood, taken 28 days after the second AZD1222 dose. The source of these receptors is an adult who received the AZD1222 COVID-19 vaccine. The CDR3 runs from the conserved cysteine through the conserved F or W. A D gene is named only where the DNA matches it firmly. Clone sizes are given selectively: once, few, many, or a class where the clone is expanded.

D gene	J gene	V gene	clone size	CDR3 DNA	CDR3 protein
.	TRBJ2-1	TRBV11-3	.	TGTGCCAGCAGCCTACTAGATGAGCAGTTCTTC	CASSLLDEQFF
TRBD2	TRBJ2-1	TRBV7-3	.	TGTGCCAGCAGCGGACTAGTGGGGAACAATGAGCAGTTCTTC	CASSGLVGNNEQFF
.	TRBJ2-5	TRBV29-1	.	TGCAGCGTTGATAAGCGCGGGGAGACCCAGTACTTC	CSVDKRGETQYF
.	TRBJ2-7	TRBV28	.	TGTGCCAGCAGTTTAGGATTTGTCAGGGTAAAGTACGAGCAGTACTTC	CASSLGFVRVKYEQYF
.	TRBJ1-1	TRBV6-5	.	TGTGCCAGCAGTTCCCCAGGACGAAAGAACACTGAAGCTTTCTTT	CASSSPGRKNTEAFF
.	TRBJ1-1	TRBV21-1	.	TGTGCCAGCAGCAAAAGGGGAGGGGACAGGGGGCCCGGACGAAGGTTGTTAGGGACTGAAGCTTTCTTT	CASSKRGGDRGPGRRLLGTEAFF
TRBD1	TRBJ2-5	TRBV5-1	once	TGCGCCAGCAGCTTGGCGGTAGGGGGCGAGACCCAGTACTTC	CASSLAVGGETQYF
.	TRBJ1-2	TRBV5-5	.	TGTGCCAGCAGCAGCTTAGGGACGGAGGAAGGCTACACCTTC	CASSSLGTEEGYTF
TRBD1	TRBJ1-2	TRBV28	.	TGTGCCGGCCAGGGGGCTACTGGCTACACCTTC	CAGQGATGYTF
TRBD2	TRBJ2-7	TRBV5-4	.	TGTGCCAGCAGCAGGACTAGCGGGAGTAACGAGCAGTACTTC	CASSRTSGSNEQYF
TRBD1	TRBJ2-7	TRBV5-6	few	TGTGCCAGCAGCTTCCGGGACAGGGACCACGAGCAGTACTTC	CASSFRDRDHEQYF
.	TRBJ1-2	TRBV3-1/TRBV3-2	.	TGTGCCAGCAGCCACCGATCCAGCCCGGACACGATCTATGGCTACACCTTC	CASSHRSSPDTIYGYTF
.	TRBJ2-7	TRBV10-1	few	TGCGCCAGCAGTGACAGGGGAGGAAGGGACGAGCAGTACTTC	CASSDRGGRDEQYF
.	TRBJ1-1	TRBV9	medium-sized	TGTGCCAGCAGCGTTATCTCCGAAGGAAACACTGAAGCTTTCTTT	CASSVISEGNTEAFF
.	TRBJ2-5	TRBV19	.	TGTGCCAGTACTCCCAGGGGCGTGCGTGGGAGTGGGCAAGAGACCCAGTACTTC	CASTPRGVRGSGQETQYF
.	TRBJ2-2	TRBV19	few	TGTGCCAGTACGAACCCGAACACCGGGGAGCTGTTTTTT	CASTNPNTGELFF
.	TRBJ2-7	TRBV7-9	few	TGTGCCAGCAGCTTATTCGGCGAGCAGTACTTC	CASSLFGEQYF
.	TRBJ1-1	TRBV10-2	.	TGCGCCAGCAGTGATGTGGATTGGGGCACTGAAGCTTTCTTT	CASSDVDWGTEAFF
.	TRBJ2-7	TRBV6-5	.	TGTGCCAGCACCGTAGCGAGCTCCTACGAGCAGTACTTC	CASTVASSYEQYF
.	TRBJ2-7	TRBV15	.	TGTGCCACCAGCAGAGAGTATGAATACGAGCAGTACTTC	CATSREYEYEQYF
.	TRBJ1-2	TRBV28	.	TGTGCCAGCAGTTTCGGGAAATCCTACTATGGCTACACCTTC	CASSFGKSYYGYTF
TRBD2	TRBJ2-2	TRBV19	few	TGTGCCAGTAGCCTAGCGGCGAACACCGGGGAGCTGTTTTTT	CASSLAANTGELFF
TRBD1	TRBJ2-5	TRBV29-1	.	TGCAGCTCCGCAGGGGGCCGGGGAGAGACCCAGTACTTC	CSSAGGRGETQYF
.	TRBJ2-7	TRBV6-5	.	TGTGCCAGCAGTTACGAGGGTTACGAGCAGTACTTC	CASSYEGYEQYF
TRBD1	TRBJ1-4	TRBV2	.	TGTGCCAGCATCCGACAGGGGGTTAATGAAAAACTGTTTTTT	CASIRQGVNEKLFF
TRBD1	TRBJ2-7	TRBV28	.	TGTGCCAGCAGTTCAACCGGGACAGGGATCTACGAGCAGTACTTC	CASSSTGTGIYEQYF
TRBD1	TRBJ2-2	TRBV7-2	.	TGTGCCAGCAGCTACCGGACAGGGGCGGCCGGGGAGCTGTTTTTT	CASSYRTGAAGELFF
.	TRBJ2-7	TRBV9	medium-sized	TGTGCCAGCAGCGTAGCTAGCTACGAGCAGTACTTC	CASSVASYEQYF
.	TRBJ2-5	TRBV6-5	.	TGTGCCAGCAGTTACTCCGGGACCCAGTACTTC	CASSYSGTQYF
.	TRBJ1-2	TRBV6-2/TRBV6-3	.	TGTGCCAGCAGCCTGCACACGGGGGATGGCTACACCTTC	CASSLHTGDGYTF
.	TRBJ2-3	TRBV7-9	.	TGTGCCAGCAGCTTAGCACTCAGCACAGATACGCAGTATTTT	CASSLALSTDTQYF
.	TRBJ1-2	TRBV3-1/TRBV3-2	once	TGTGCCAGCAGCCGTGGTGGCGGAAATTATGGCTACACCTTC	CASSRGGGNYGYTF
.	TRBJ2-3	TRBV6-5	few	TGTGCCAGCACCCTCTACGCCACAGATACGCAGTATTTT	CASTLYATDTQYF
.	TRBJ2-1	TRBV5-1	.	TGCGCCAGCAGGGTAGGGACGGATTACAATGAGCAGTTCTTC	CASRVGTDYNEQFF
TRBD1	TRBJ1-5	TRBV24-1	.	TGTGCCACCAGTGAGGGACAGTTCAGCCGGCAGCCCCAGCATTTT	CATSEGQFSRQPQHF
TRBD2	TRBJ2-7	TRBV5-6	.	TGTGCCAGCAGCCTATGGGCGGGAGCCGGGGAGCAGTACTTC	CASSLWAGAGEQYF
TRBD2	TRBJ2-7	TRBV6-2/TRBV6-3	.	TGTGCCAGCAGTTACCCCACCTCCCCTAGCGGGAGGGCGGTGTACGAGCAGTACTTC	CASSYPTSPSGRAVYEQYF
.	TRBJ1-2	TRBV2	.	TGTGCCAGCAGTAAACAGGGCCCCGGCTACACCTTC	CASSKQGPGYTF
.	TRBJ2-1	TRBV6-5	.	TGTGCCAGCAGTCGGAATCCGACGCACAATGAGCAGTTCTTC	CASSRNPTHNEQFF
TRBD2	TRBJ2-7	TRBV4-3	.	TGCGCCAGCAGCCAAGGGACTAGTTTCTACGAGCAGTACTTC	CASSQGTSFYEQYF
.	TRBJ2-7	TRBV7-9	.	TGTGCCAGCAGCTTAGGGGACACCCGACGGGAGCAGTACTTC	CASSLGDTRREQYF
.	TRBJ1-5	TRBV5-1	.	TGCGCCAGCAGCTTGGGAGTTGGTCAGCCCCAGCATTTT	CASSLGVGQPQHF
.	TRBJ2-7	TRBV6-5	.	TGTGCCAGCAGTTACTCGAGGATGACTTCCTACGAGCAGTACTTC	CASSYSRMTSYEQYF
TRBD2	TRBJ2-7	TRBV13	.	TGTGCCAGCAGCTTTAGCGGGAGGGCCCGAGAGCAGTACTTC	CASSFSGRAREQYF
TRBD1	TRBJ2-3	TRBV19	.	TGTGCCAGTAGTATAGCGACAACAGGGGCGCAGTATTTT	CASSIATTGAQYF
.	TRBJ1-1	TRBV28	once	TGTGCCAGCAGTCCGGGCCGGAGGGGAGGAGCTGAATTCCCTTTCTTT	CASSPGRRGGAEFPFF
.	TRBJ2-3	TRBV2	.	TGTGCCAGCTCGTTCCCTCTTAGCCGGAGAAAGACAGATACGCAGTATTTT	CASSFPLSRRKTDTQYF
.	TRBJ2-2	TRBV9	.	TGTGCCAGCAGCGTCCTACAGAACACCGGGGAGCTGTTTTTT	CASSVLQNTGELFF
.	TRBJ2-2	TRBV10-2	.	TGCGCCAGTACCGGTACCGGGGAGCTGTTTTTT	CASTGTGELFF
TRBD2	TRBJ2-7	TRBV7-8	.	TGTGCCAGCAGCTCCGCCCCTAGCGGGAACCGATACGAGCAGTACTTC	CASSSAPSGNRYEQYF
.	TRBJ1-2	TRBV27	.	TGTGCCAGCAGTTTAGGTCCTAACTATGGCTACACCTTC	CASSLGPNYGYTF
.	TRBJ2-5	TRBV19	.	TGTGCCAGTAGTACGAGAGGCCAAGAGACCCAGTACTTC	CASSTRGQETQYF
.	TRBJ1-5	TRBV7-2	once	TGTGCCAGCAGCTTTCTTAGACAGGAAAATCAGCCCCAGCATTTT	CASSFLRQENQPQHF
.	TRBJ1-1	TRBV12-3/TRBV12-4	.	TGTGCCAGCAGACGGGGGGGTGGAACTGAAGCTTTCTTT	CASRRGGGTEAFF
.	TRBJ2-6	TRBV6-5	.	TGTGCCAGCAGCCCACGGGGCTCGGGGGCCAACGTCCTGACTTTC	CASSPRGSGANVLTF
.	TRBJ1-1	TRBV19	.	TGTGCCAGTAGGTATAGGGGAGGCGTGGACACTGAAGCTTTCTTT	CASRYRGGVDTEAFF
TRBD2	TRBJ2-5	TRBV12-5	.	TGTGCTAGTGGTCTATCGACTAGCGGGAGAACCCGGGAGACCCAGTACTTC	CASGLSTSGRTRETQYF